This entry lists 31 T cell receptor beta chains sequenced from one sample in a study of technical replicates of blood from several donors. Assay used: immunoSEQ multiplex PCR; TCRdb lists only in-frame clones, some missing. In the table there are 50,000 to 70,000 clones, 70% to 90% of which are singletons. The sequenced material came from PBMCs. The receptor source for this set is a human donor in good health. Some clones in this sample may be carry-over from other donors' samples.

V and J are TRBV19 and TRBJ1-5; D gene ambiguous. CDR3 length: 12 residues. Germline V CDR1 and CDR2: LNHDA, SQIVND (reference sequence). The V and J ends lost 2 bases and 5 bases respectively, with 4 bases between them. CDR3 amino acids: CASSIPYQPQHF. CDR3 nucleotide sequence: TGTGCCAGTAGTATACCATATCAGCCCCAGCATTTT.

This clone was seen just once. This chain joins TRBV5-1 and TRBJ1-1; no reliable D call. This CDR3 region has 15 residues. V was trimmed by 4 bases and J by 0 bases, leaving 13 bases between them. Germline CDR1 SGHRS, CDR2 YFSETQ. CDR3 DNA: TGCGCCAGCAGCCCGCGGGGAGGACTGAACACTGAAGCTTTCTTT. Translated, it gives CASSPRGGLNTEAFF.

CDR3 residues: CASNPIRRGSGNTEAFF. CDR3 DNA sequence: TGTGCCAGCAACCCAATACGAAGAGGGAGTGGGAACACTGAAGCTTTCTTT. The chain combines TRBV2 with TRBJ1-1, with no clear D. Trimming pared 7 bases from V and 1 base from J, leaving 22 bases between. The CDR3 totals 17 residues. CDR1 is SNHLY, CDR2 FYNNEI, per germline.

This chain uses TRBV4-1 with TRBJ1-2, with 8 bases matching TRBD1. The V gene's germline CDR1 is MGHRA and CDR2 YSYEKL. The CDR3 is made up of 15 amino acids. The junction had 11 bases not matched to a gene; V was cut back by 4 bases and J by 7 bases. Here the CDR3 reads CASSRDRDRSSGYTF. CDR3 bases: TGCGCCAGCAGCCGGGATCGGGACAGGTCTAGTGGCTACACCTTC.

This rearrangement joins TRBV25-1 to TRBJ1-2; D is possibly TRBD1 (5 bases). Trimming took 3 bases from V and 4 from J, leaving 9 bases between them. Germline CDR1 MGHDK, CDR2 SYGVNS. The CDR3 extends over 13 amino acids. The CDR3: CASSDPRGYGYTF. CDR3 nucleotide sequence: TGTGCCAGCAGTGACCCTAGGGGCTATGGCTACACCTTC.

The chain links TRBV7-7 to TRBJ2-1, with 12 bases lining up with TRBD2. The CDR3 is 14 amino acids. V lost 5 bases to trimming and J lost 9 bases; unmatched junction nucleotides: 5. The V gene's germline CDR1 is SSHAT and CDR2 FNYEAQ (reference sequence). CDR3 residues: CASSLASGGGEQFF. In DNA, the CDR3 is TGTGCCAGCAGCCTTGCTAGCGGGGGGGGTGAGCAGTTCTTC.

CDR3 DNA sequence: TGCGCCAGCAGCCAGTCAGCGGGGTATACGACAGATACGCAGTATTTT. This codes for CASSQSAGYTTDTQYF. The chain carries TRBV4-1 and TRBJ2-3, with 7 bases fitting TRBD2. CDR1 and CDR2 from the germline V gene are MGHRA and YSYEKL. The CDR3 contains 16 residues. Trimming took 3 bases from V and 3 from J; bases not matched to a gene: 9.

The chain couples TRBV5-8 to TRBJ1-1; 9 bases are a match to TRBD1. CDR1 SGHTS and CDR2 YDEGEE come from the germline V gene. Unmatched junction bases numbered 5, after V lost 4 bases and J lost 4 bases. The CDR3 totals 14 residues. CDR3 protein: CASSAWDRVTEAFF. The CDR3 DNA sequence: TGTGCCAGCAGCGCCTGGGACAGGGTCACTGAAGCTTTCTTT.

On this clone itself: This sample includes further DNA sequences coding for the same CDR3. The chain couples TRBV9 to TRBJ1-1, with no clear D. Germline CDR1 is SGDLS and CDR2 is YYNGEE. The CDR3 spans 13 residues. Trimming took 0 bases from V and 3 from J, leaving 6 bases between them. As DNA, the CDR3 is TGTGCCAGCAGCGTAGCGGGAGACACTGAAGCTTTCTTT. Protein sequence: CASSVAGDTEAFF.

This CDR3 is CASSIGPPGIPLGVNTIYF. The DNA of the CDR3 is TGTGCCAGTAGTATAGGTCCCCCGGGGATCCCCCTTGGGGTGAACACCATATATTTT. The genes are TRBV19 and TRBJ1-3; D is unclear. Deletions cut 1 base from V and 7 bases from J, with 26 bases between. This CDR3 has 19 amino acids. CDR1 is LNHDA, CDR2 SQIVND, per germline (reference sequence).

The chain links TRBV19 to TRBJ1-2; D unclear. The CDR3 contains 11 residues. Trimming stripped 7 bases from V and 6 bases from J, with 9 bases between. Germline CDR1 reads LNHDA; CDR2 reads SQIVND (reference sequence). This CDR3 reads CASKREDGYTF. CDR3 DNA sequence: TGTGCCAGTAAACGAGAGGATGGCTACACCTTC.

CDR3 nucleotides: TGTGCCAGCAGCTCGGACAGGGGTTTGTCGGAGACCCAGTACTTC. Amino acid sequence: CASSSDRGLSETQYF. V gene TRBV5-6 combines with J gene TRBJ2-5; 9 bases agree with TRBD1. CDR1 SGHDT and CDR2 YYEEEE come from the germline V gene. V was clipped by 3 bases and J by 5 bases; unmatched bases: 8. The length of the CDR3 is 15 residues.

In its sample, this clone was seen once. The chain employs TRBV7-9 and TRBJ2-3, with D uncertain. V was clipped by 2 bases and J by 0 bases, with 6 bases between them. Germline values: CDR1 SEHNR, CDR2 FQNEAQ (reference sequence). This CDR3 spans 14 amino acids. CDR3 coding DNA: TGTGCCAGCAGCTTATCTCAGAGCACAGATACGCAGTATTTT. Translation gives CASSLSQSTDTQYF.

V usage is TRBV7-2 and J usage is TRBJ2-3, with TRBD2 matching 7 bases. J gave up 2 bases and V 1 base, and 6 bases lay outside the gene matches. Per the germline V gene, CDR1 is SGHTA and CDR2 is FQGNSA. The CDR3 totals 16 residues. The CDR3 here is CASSLGGAGSTDTQYF. In DNA form, the CDR3 reads TGTGCCAGCAGCTTAGGAGGAGCGGGGTCCACAGATACGCAGTATTTT.

J is TRBJ2-7 and V is TRBV7-2; no definite D call. Trimming removed 2 bases from V and 6 bases from J, with 14 bases in between. CDR3 length equals 14 residues. Germline CDR1 reads SGHTA; CDR2 reads FQGNSA. CDR3 nucleotide sequence: TGTGCCAGCAGCTTATTTGCCCATTTCGGCGAGCAGTACTTC. It codes for CASSLFAHFGEQYF.

The rearrangement joins TRBV7-9 to TRBJ2-1, with unresolved D. The germline gives CDR1 SEHNR, CDR2 FQNEAQ (reference sequence). CDR3 length: 14 amino acids. V shed 8 bases and J shed 10 bases, with 21 bases lying between them. This chain's CDR3 is CASSVEWKFHEQFF. CDR3 coding DNA: TGTGCCAGCTCCGTGGAGTGGAAGTTCCACGAGCAGTTCTTC.

For the CDR3, the DNA is TGTGCCAGCAGTATAAGGACAGGGTTTCCCTACGAGCAGTACTTC. Protein sequence: CASSIRTGFPYEQYF. The rearrangement links TRBV6-1 to TRBJ2-7, with TRBD1 identical over 8 bases. Per the germline V gene, CDR1 is MNHNS and CDR2 is SASEGT. This CDR3 region has 15 residues. J gave up 2 bases and V 5 bases, and 8 bases lay outside the gene matches.

The chain links TRBV7-2 to TRBJ1-2, with D perhaps TRBD1 (6 bases). The V end lost 1 base, the J end lost 8 bases, and 11 bases lay between the germline ends. Germline CDR1 and CDR2: SGHTA and FQGNSA. There are 13 residues in the CDR3. CDR3 loop: CASSLGPGVGYTF. DNA of the CDR3: TGTGCCAGCAGCTTAGGTCCAGGGGTAGGCTACACCTTC.

The chain couples TRBV5-1 to TRBJ2-3; 9 bases align to TRBD1. Germline V gene data show CDR1 as SGHRS and CDR2 as YFSETQ. This CDR3 has 15 residues. V dropped 4 bases and J dropped 4; count of bases not matched to a gene: 7. This CDR3 is CASSPGTGFPDTQYF. CDR3 sequence (DNA): TGCGCCAGCAGCCCCGGGACAGGGTTTCCAGATACGCAGTATTTT.

By share of the sample, this clone is medium-sized. V is TRBV5-1 and J is TRBJ2-7, with TRBD2 matching over 10 bases. Germline V gives CDR1 SGHRS, CDR2 YFSETQ. The CDR3 loop spans 20 amino acids. The V gene end was trimmed by 7 bases and the J gene end by 4 bases; junction bases not matched to a gene: 26. The CDR3: CASSPTSWFQTSGRLYEQYF. The CDR3 bases are TGCGCCAGCTCACCGACATCTTGGTTTCAGACTAGCGGGCGACTGTACGAGCAGTACTTC.

This clone appeared once. The genes are TRBV10-3 and TRBJ1-2; no clear D gene. V dropped 3 bases and J dropped 4 bases, with 9 bases sitting between them. Per germline, CDR1 ENHRY and CDR2 SYGVKD. The CDR3 spans 13 residues. CDR3 DNA sequence: TGTGCCATCAGTGATGAGCGGATCTATGGCTACACCTTC. Encoded protein: CAISDERIYGYTF.

This clone has just a few counts. This chain uses TRBV30 with TRBJ1-2; no definite D call. V was shortened by 4 bases and J by 4 bases, with 16 bases between the two germline ends. Germline V gene sequence: CDR1 GTSNPN, CDR2 SVGIG (reference sequence). CDR3 size: 14 residues. The CDR3 nucleotides are TGTGCCTGGAACCTCGGGGTATATAGCTATGGCTACACCTTC. It encodes CAWNLGVYSYGYTF. Complete variable domain (other parts from reference TRBV30 and TRBJ1-2): SQTIHQWPATLVQPVGSPLSLECTVEGTSNPNLYWYRQAAGRGLQLLFYSVGIGQISSEVPQNLSASRPQDRQFILSSKKLLLSDSGFYLCAWNLGVYSYGYTFGSGTRLTVV.

The genes are TRBV9 and TRBJ2-7, with 8 bases aligning to TRBD1. J lost 3 bases, V lost 2 bases, and 7 bases had no gene match. The germline V gene has CDR1 SGDLS and CDR2 YYNGEE. This CDR3 spans 15 amino acids. The CDR3 nucleotides are TGTGCCAGCAGCGTCACCGACAGGGGCCACTACGAGCAGTACTTC. This encodes CASSVTDRGHYEQYF.

The J gene is TRBJ1-2, the V gene TRBV5-6; D possibly corresponds to TRBD1 (5 bases). The V and J ends lost 3 bases and 6 bases respectively, with 18 bases between them. The CDR3 has 15 residues. The germline gives CDR1 SGHDT, CDR2 YYEEEE. CDR3 amino acids: CASSWAGGALNGYTF. In DNA form, the CDR3 reads TGTGCCAGCAGCTGGGCCGGGGGTGCGTTGAATGGCTACACCTTC. The full variable domain, rest sourced from reference TRBV5-6 and TRBJ1-2, is DAGVTQSPTHLIKTRGQQVTLRCSPKSGHDTVSWYQQALGQGPQFIFQYYEEEERQRGNFPDRFSGHQFPNYSSELNVNALLLGDSALYLCASSWAGGALNGYTFGSGTRLTVV.

The gene calls are TRBV6-5 and TRBJ2-5, with 7 bases fitting TRBD1. Germline lookup yields CDR1 MNHEY and CDR2 SVGAGI. V gave up 4 bases and J gave up 4 bases; unmatched junction bases: 12. The CDR3 extends over 16 amino acids. The CDR3 bases are TGTGCCAGCAGTTCCACGGGACAGCTTATGGGAGAGACCCAGTACTTC. Translated, it gives CASSSTGQLMGETQYF.

The chain carries TRBV11-2 and TRBJ2-7, with 8 bases that match TRBD1. The trim removed 5 bases at V and 2 bases at J, leaving 5 bases unmatched. CDR3 length: 14 amino acids. CDR1 and CDR2 (germline): SGHAT, FQNNGV. CDR3 loop: CASSHGQGTYEQYF. The DNA for the CDR3 is TGTGCCAGCAGCCATGGACAGGGAACCTACGAGCAGTACTTC. Full variable domain (missing parts from reference TRBV11-2 and TRBJ2-7): EAGVAQSPRYKIIEKRQSVAFWCNPISGHATLYWYQQILGQGPKLLIQFQNNGVVDDSQLPKDRFSAERLKGVDSTLKIQPAKLEDSAVYLCASSHGQGTYEQYFGPGTRLTVT.

This clone was counted a few times. Other DNA sequences within the sample encode an identical CDR3. The chain combines TRBV5-1 with TRBJ1-1; D is undetermined. The CDR3 has 14 residues. The V end was cut by 3 bases, the J end by 3 bases, with 12 bases between. Germline V lookup: CDR1 SGHRS, CDR2 YFSETQ. CDR3 DNA sequence: TGCGCCAGCAGCTCAGGCGGAGGGTACACTGAAGCTTTCTTT. Protein product: CASSSGGGYTEAFF.

The chain is built from TRBV2 and TRBJ2-7; tentative D call: TRBD1 (5 bases). This CDR3 has 15 residues. CDR1 is SNHLY, CDR2 FYNNEI, per germline. With 7 bases removed from V and 3 bases from J, the gap between germline ends came to 19 bases. CDR3 sequence reads: CASNPPWGQHYEQYF. Written as DNA, the CDR3 is TGTGCCAGCAACCCACCTTGGGGCCAACACTACGAGCAGTACTTC. The variable domain in full, with the rest retrieved from reference TRBV2 and TRBJ2-7, is EPEVTQTPSHQVTQMGQEVILRCVPISNHLYFYWYRQILGQKVEFLVSFYNNEISEKSEIFDDQFSVERPDGSNFTLKIRSTKLEDSAMYFCASNPPWGQHYEQYFGPGTRLTVT.

This clone appeared a few times. The rearrangement uses TRBV12-5 and TRBJ2-7, with TRBD1 identical over 11 bases. V was clipped by 7 bases and J by 6 bases; unmatched bases: 11. Germline CDR1 is LGHNT and CDR2 is FRNRAP. This CDR3 contains 15 residues. In DNA form, the CDR3 reads TGTGCTAGTGACCCGCCGGGACAGGGGGTTGCCGAGCAGTACTTC. Protein sequence: CASDPPGQGVAEQYF.

The chain is built from TRBV6-6 and TRBJ2-1; 10 nucleotides match TRBD2. Trimming cost V 7 bases and J 7 bases; bases outside gene matches: 13. The CDR3 is made up of 16 amino acids. CDR1 and CDR2 from the germline V gene are MNHNY and SVGAGI (reference sequence). CDR3 residues: CASNVAGGPGSNEQFF. The CDR3, as DNA: TGTGCCAGCAACGTAGCGGGAGGCCCTGGGAGTAATGAGCAGTTCTTC.

The count of this clone is one. This chain connects TRBV5-1 to TRBJ2-3, with D perhaps matching TRBD2 (6 bases). The CDR3 contains 17 residues. V gave up 0 bases and J gave up 0 bases, with 14 bases separating them. The V gene's germline CDR1 is SGHRS and CDR2 YFSETQ. The CDR3: CASSLGFKGTSTDTQYF. The CDR3 bases are TGCGCCAGCAGCTTGGGTTTCAAGGGGACTAGCACAGATACGCAGTATTTT.